The sequence of this TCR beta chain was determined in a study of T cells after yellow fever vaccination. Whole-study context: Fractions with few cells were prepared using SMART-Seq v4 Ultra Low Input.

This clonotype was counted ten times or more. The germline V and J ends were trimmed by 1 base and 2 bases, with 12 bases remaining between them. The CDR3 covers 15 residues. The germline CDR1 and CDR2 sequences are SGHRS and YFSETQ. MiXCR, run by TCRdb on the 5' RACE reads, gives a single entry per CDR3 protein. The sample lists around 550,000 distinct CDR3 sequences, about 19% occurring once. The chain couples TRBV5-1 to TRBJ1-2; no firm D call. The origin of this receptor is a man aged 25 to 45 who received the YFV17D yellow fever vaccine. The material was PBMCs, obtained 15 days after the yellow fever booster vaccination. CDR3 sequence reads: CASSLFGAENYGYTF. The CDR3 DNA reads TGCGCCAGCAGCTTGTTCGGCGCAGAAAACTATGGCTACACCTTC.